This T cell receptor (beta chain) was profiled in a study of T cell responses to AZD1222 COVID-19 vaccine. Details on this clone: Its antigen remains unidentified.

Points from the study as a whole: Most donors were white British and more were female, and clonal diversity was possibly underestimated.

TCRdb's copy holds only in-frame clones and misses some; the assay was immunoSEQ multiplex PCR. The table shows roughly 100,000 clones, with about 87% occurring only once. The CDR3 consists of 14 residues. V shed 4 bases and J shed 1 base, with 11 bases lying between them. Germline values: CDR1 LGHNA, CDR2 YSLEER. The specimen was peripheral blood, collected on day 0 of AZD1222 vaccination. The chain uses TRBV4-3 and TRBJ2-7; D gene uncertain. The source of this sequence is an adult in good health. This CDR3 is CASSPRTESYEQYF. For the CDR3, the DNA is TGCGCCAGCAGCCCGAGGACGGAGTCCTACGAGCAGTACTTC.